The next 16 T cell receptor beta chains were all read from a single sample in a study of shared clonotypes between healthy human individuals. Generated by immunoSEQ multiplex PCR, the TCRdb table keeps only in-frame clones and is missing some. The repertoire has about 2.4 million clones, about 92% of them found once; the top ten carry about 0.13%. The sequencing sample was made of naive CD4+ T cells sorted from blood. Subset here: CD45RA+ positively selected. Receptors were obtained from a man aged 18-30 years in good health.

The chain employs TRBV14 and TRBJ1-2; D ambiguous. The CDR3 has 14 residues. The V gene lost 1 base and the J gene lost 4 bases, with 10 bases spanning the gap. Germline CDR1 is SGHDN and CDR2 is FVKESK. CDR3 loop: CASSQVKGLYGYTF. The CDR3 nucleotides read TGTGCCAGCAGCCAAGTTAAGGGCCTCTATGGCTACACCTTC.

V gene TRBV7-2 combines with J gene TRBJ2-7; 8 positions agree with TRBD1. Looked up from germline, CDR1 is SGHTA and CDR2 is FQGNSA. The CDR3 has 15 residues. The V segment lost 2 bases and the J segment 7 bases; nucleotides outside the gene matches: 10. The CDR3 is CASSLSGRGQFEQYF. CDR3 DNA sequence: TGTGCCAGCAGCTTATCGGGCAGGGGGCAGTTTGAGCAGTACTTC. Full variable domain (rest looked up from reference TRBV7-2 and TRBJ2-7): GAGVSQSPSNKVTEKGKDVELRCDPISGHTALYWYRQSLGQGLEFLIYFQGNSAPDKSGLPSDRFSAERTGGSVSTLTIQRTQQEDSAVYLCASSLSGRGQFEQYFGPGTRLTVT.

This clone was counted a few times. J is TRBJ1-1 and V is TRBV14, with D uncertain. The germline V and J ends were trimmed by 1 base and 0 bases, with 9 bases remaining between them. Germline CDR1 reads SGHDN; CDR2 reads FVKESK. This CDR3 is 15 amino acids long. The CDR3 reads CASSQGRFLNTEAFF. CDR3 DNA sequence: TGTGCCAGCAGCCAAGGTCGATTCTTGAACACTGAAGCTTTCTTT.

The rearrangement links TRBV9 to TRBJ1-4, with D possibly TRBD1 on 5 matching bases. CDR3 size: 18 residues. V lost 3 bases and J 2 bases, leaving 20 bases between the germline ends. Germline loops: CDR1 SGDLS, CDR2 YYNGEE. The CDR3, as DNA: TGTGCCAGCAGCGGAAGAACCGGGACTATGGGGACTAATGAAAAACTGTTTTTT. Translation gives CASSGRTGTMGTNEKLFF.

The CDR3 sequence is CASTPPSGGTQYF. Here the CDR3 DNA reads TGTGCCAGCACTCCTCCTTCCGGGGGGACCCAGTACTTC. The gene calls are TRBV6-6 and TRBJ2-5; a possible D gene is TRBD2 (6 bases). Germline CDR1 is MNHNY and CDR2 is SVGAGI (reference sequence). The V end was cut by 7 bases, the J end by 7 bases, with 16 bases between. This CDR3 region has 13 residues.

The table lists this clone with a count of one. The chain links TRBV11-2 to TRBJ2-7; 7 positions match TRBD1. The germline CDR1 and CDR2 sequences are SGHAT and FQNNGV. The CDR3 is made up of 15 amino acids. V lost 1 base and J lost 2; bases outside the gene matches: 5. In DNA form, the CDR3 reads TGTGCCAGCAGCTTAGCCATAGGACAGGCCTACGAGCAGTACTTC. It encodes CASSLAIGQAYEQYF.

V is TRBV10-2 and J is TRBJ2-2, with 9 bases lining up with TRBD1. The CDR3 spans 14 residues. CDR1 is WSHSY and CDR2 is SAAADI in the germline V gene. V lost 7 bases, J lost 5 bases, and 5 bases stayed unmatched. This CDR3 is CASIGQGRTGELFF. CDR3 nucleotide sequence: TGCGCCAGCATCGGACAGGGGAGGACCGGGGAGCTGTTTTTT.

This chain uses TRBV7-2 with TRBJ1-2, with D possibly TRBD1 on 6 matching bases. The V gene's germline CDR1 is SGHTA and CDR2 FQGNSA. The CDR3 is made up of 13 amino acids. V lost 5 bases and J lost 7, with 14 bases in between. The CDR3 DNA reads as TGTGCCAGCAGCCAAGGGGGGACTAGTGGCTACACCTTC. The encoded protein is CASSQGGTSGYTF.

The rearrangement joins TRBV19 to TRBJ2-3; 8 positions agree with TRBD2. The CDR3 is 13 amino acids. The germline CDR1 and CDR2 sequences are LNHDA and SQIVND (reference sequence). J gave up 4 bases and V 6 bases, and 3 bases lay outside the gene matches. CDR3 DNA: TGTGCCAGTAGGGAGCGGGAGCCAGATACGCAGTATTTT. This encodes CASREREPDTQYF.

V gene TRBV5-1 combines with J gene TRBJ2-5; perhaps TRBD2 as D (6 bases). Germline V gene data show CDR1 as SGHRS and CDR2 as YFSETQ. The V and J ends lost 0 bases and 6 bases respectively, with 9 bases between them. The CDR3 contains 13 residues. The CDR3 sequence is CASSLELAQTQYF. The CDR3 DNA is TGCGCCAGCAGCTTGGAACTAGCCCAGACCCAGTACTTC.

The CDR3 loop reads CAWKSGALSLNTEAFF. Here the CDR3 DNA reads TGTGCCTGGAAGTCCGGGGCCTTGAGTTTGAACACTGAAGCTTTCTTT. The V gene is TRBV30, the J gene TRBJ1-1, with D perhaps matching TRBD1 (5 bases). V lost 4 bases and J lost 0, with 18 bases in between. The V gene's germline CDR1 is GTSNPN and CDR2 SVGIG (reference sequence). The CDR3 spans 16 residues.

This sequence joins TRBV6-6 and TRBJ2-3; possible D gene TRBD2, 6 bases. The CDR3 runs 15 residues. V was pared by 0 bases and J by 2 bases, with 9 bases between. Looked up from germline, CDR1 is MNHNY and CDR2 is SVGAGI (reference sequence). CDR3 nucleotides: TGTGCCAGCAGTTACTCCTCTAGCGTCACAGATACGCAGTATTTT. Protein sequence: CASSYSSSVTDTQYF.

The chain links TRBV5-1 to TRBJ1-5; D is perhaps TRBD1 (6 bases). This CDR3 contains 16 residues. V lost 0 bases and J 3 bases, leaving 13 bases between the germline ends. Looked up from germline, CDR1 is SGHRS and CDR2 is YFSETQ. CDR3 residues: CASSLGEGGVNQPQHF. The CDR3 DNA sequence: TGCGCCAGCAGCTTGGGAGAAGGGGGGGTCAATCAGCCCCAGCATTTT.

The chain has TRBV5-6 and TRBJ2-4, with D uncertain. Germline V gives CDR1 SGHDT, CDR2 YYEEEE. CDR3 size: 13 residues. The V end was cut by 9 bases, the J end by 7 bases, with 17 bases between. The CDR3 here is CATQIRTTNIQYF. CDR3 coding DNA: TGTGCCACCCAGATACGTACGACGAACATTCAGTACTTC.

Points on this clone: In the same sample, other DNA sequences code for this CDR3. The V call is TRBV28, the J call TRBJ1-5; 8 bases align to TRBD1. CDR1 is MDHEN and CDR2 is SYDVKM in the germline V gene. The CDR3 contains 14 residues. V shed 4 bases, J shed 6 bases, and the junction held 5 bases outside the gene matches. The CDR3 here is CASSSGQGGQPQHF. CDR3 nucleotides: TGTGCCAGCAGTTCAGGACAGGGTGGTCAGCCCCAGCATTTT.

V and J are TRBV5-1 and TRBJ1-4, with D uncertain. V lost 1 base and J 0 bases, leaving 4 bases between the germline ends. The CDR3 contains 14 residues. Germline V gene data show CDR1 as SGHRS and CDR2 as YFSETQ. CDR3 DNA: TGCGCCAGCAGCTTGTTTCCAACTAATGAAAAACTGTTTTTT. This translates into CASSLFPTNEKLFF.